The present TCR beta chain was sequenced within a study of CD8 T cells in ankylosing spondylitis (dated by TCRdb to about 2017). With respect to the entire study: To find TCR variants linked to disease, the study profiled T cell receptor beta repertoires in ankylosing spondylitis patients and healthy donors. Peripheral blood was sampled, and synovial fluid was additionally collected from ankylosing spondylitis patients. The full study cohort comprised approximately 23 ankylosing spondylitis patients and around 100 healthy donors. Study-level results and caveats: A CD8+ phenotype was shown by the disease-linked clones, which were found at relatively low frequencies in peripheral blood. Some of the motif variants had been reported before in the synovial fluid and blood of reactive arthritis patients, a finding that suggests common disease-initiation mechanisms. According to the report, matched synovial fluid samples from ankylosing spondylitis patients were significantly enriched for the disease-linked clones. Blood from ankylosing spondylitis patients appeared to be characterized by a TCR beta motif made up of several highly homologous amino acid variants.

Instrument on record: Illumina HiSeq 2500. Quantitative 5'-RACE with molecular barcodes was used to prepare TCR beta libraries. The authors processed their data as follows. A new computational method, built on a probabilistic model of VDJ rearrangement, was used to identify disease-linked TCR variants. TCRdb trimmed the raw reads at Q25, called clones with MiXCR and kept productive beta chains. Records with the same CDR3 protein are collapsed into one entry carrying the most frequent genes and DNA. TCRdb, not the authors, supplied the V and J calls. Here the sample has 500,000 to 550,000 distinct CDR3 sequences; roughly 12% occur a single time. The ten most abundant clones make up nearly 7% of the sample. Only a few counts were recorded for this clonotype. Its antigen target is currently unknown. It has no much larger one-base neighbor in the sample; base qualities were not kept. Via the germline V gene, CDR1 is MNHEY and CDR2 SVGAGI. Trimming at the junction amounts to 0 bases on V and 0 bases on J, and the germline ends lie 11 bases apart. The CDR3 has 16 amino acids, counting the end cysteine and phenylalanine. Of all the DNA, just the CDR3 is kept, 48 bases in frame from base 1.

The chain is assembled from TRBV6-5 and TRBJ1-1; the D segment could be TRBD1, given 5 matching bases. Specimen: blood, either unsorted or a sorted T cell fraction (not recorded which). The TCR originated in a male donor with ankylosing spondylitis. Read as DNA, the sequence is TGTGCCAGCAGTTACTCGTGGGGGTCCATGAACACTGAAGCTTTCTTT. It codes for CASSYSWGSMNTEAFF.